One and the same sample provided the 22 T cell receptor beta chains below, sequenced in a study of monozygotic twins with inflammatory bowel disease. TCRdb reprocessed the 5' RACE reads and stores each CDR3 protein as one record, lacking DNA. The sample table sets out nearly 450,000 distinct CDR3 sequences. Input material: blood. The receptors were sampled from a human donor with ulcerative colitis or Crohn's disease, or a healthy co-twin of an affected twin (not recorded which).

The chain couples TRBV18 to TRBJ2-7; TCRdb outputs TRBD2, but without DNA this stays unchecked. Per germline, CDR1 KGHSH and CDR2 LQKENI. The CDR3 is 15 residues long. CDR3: CASSQIAGGDYEQYF.

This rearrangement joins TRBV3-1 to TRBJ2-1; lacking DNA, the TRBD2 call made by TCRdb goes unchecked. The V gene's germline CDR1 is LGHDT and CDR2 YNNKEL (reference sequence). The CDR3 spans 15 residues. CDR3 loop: CASSQGLADTNEQFF.

The CDR3 loop is CSAFRDSLNTEAFF. The chain joins TRBV20-1 to TRBJ1-1. CDR1 DFQATT and CDR2 SNEGSKA come from the germline V gene (reference sequence). This CDR3 spans 14 amino acids.

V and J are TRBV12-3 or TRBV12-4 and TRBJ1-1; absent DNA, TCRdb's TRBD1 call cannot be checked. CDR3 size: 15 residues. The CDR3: CASSRTFGAAPEAFF.

This CDR3 reads CSAPGPSLLNEQFF. The rearrangement links TRBV20-1 to TRBJ2-1; TCRdb selects TRBD1, and the lack of DNA leaves this call unchecked. The CDR3 is made up of 14 amino acids. Germline values: CDR1 DFQATT, CDR2 SNEGSKA (reference sequence).

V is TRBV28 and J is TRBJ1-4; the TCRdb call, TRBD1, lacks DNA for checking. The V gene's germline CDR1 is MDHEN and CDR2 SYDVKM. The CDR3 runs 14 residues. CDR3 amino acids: CARSPGTMGEKLFF. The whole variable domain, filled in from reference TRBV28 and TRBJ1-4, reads DVKVTQSSRYLVKRTGEKVFLECVQDMDHENMFWYRQDPGLGLRLIYFSYDVKMKEKGDIPEGYSVSREKKERFSLILESASTNQTSMYLCARSPGTMGEKLFFGSGTQLSVL.

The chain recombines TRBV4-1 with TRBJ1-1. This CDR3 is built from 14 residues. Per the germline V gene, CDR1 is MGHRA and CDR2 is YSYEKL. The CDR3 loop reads CASSQGHTNTEAFF.

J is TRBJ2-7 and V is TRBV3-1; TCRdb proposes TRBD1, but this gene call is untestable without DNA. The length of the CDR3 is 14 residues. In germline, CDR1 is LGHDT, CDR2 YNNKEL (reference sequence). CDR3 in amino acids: CASSQRTDSNEQYF.

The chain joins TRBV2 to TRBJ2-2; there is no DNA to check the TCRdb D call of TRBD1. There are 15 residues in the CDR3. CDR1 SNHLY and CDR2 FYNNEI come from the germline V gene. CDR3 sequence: CASSTGTGNTGELFF.

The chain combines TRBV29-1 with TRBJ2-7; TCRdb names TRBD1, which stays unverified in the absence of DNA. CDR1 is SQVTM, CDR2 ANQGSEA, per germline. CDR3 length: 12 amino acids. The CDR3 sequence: CSVEWTGYEQYF.

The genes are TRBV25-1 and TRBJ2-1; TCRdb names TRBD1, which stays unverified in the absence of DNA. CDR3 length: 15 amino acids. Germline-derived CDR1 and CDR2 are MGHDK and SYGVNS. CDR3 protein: CASSPPGQGANEQFF.

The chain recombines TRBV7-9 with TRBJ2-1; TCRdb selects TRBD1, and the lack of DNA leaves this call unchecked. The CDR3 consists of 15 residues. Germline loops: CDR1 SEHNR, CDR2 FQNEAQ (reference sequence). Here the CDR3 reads CASSLKGLGYNEQFF.

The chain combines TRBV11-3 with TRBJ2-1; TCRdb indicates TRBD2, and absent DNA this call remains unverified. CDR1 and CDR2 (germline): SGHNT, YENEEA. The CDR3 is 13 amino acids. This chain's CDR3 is CASSQTTSSEQFF.

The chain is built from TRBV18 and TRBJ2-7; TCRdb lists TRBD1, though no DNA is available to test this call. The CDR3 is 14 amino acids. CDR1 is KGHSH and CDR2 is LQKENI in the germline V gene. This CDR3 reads CASSPGVSAYEQYF.

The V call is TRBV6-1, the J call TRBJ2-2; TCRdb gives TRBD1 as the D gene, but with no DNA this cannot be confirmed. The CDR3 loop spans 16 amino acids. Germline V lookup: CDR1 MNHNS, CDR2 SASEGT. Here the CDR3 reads CASSRGGQGAFGELFF.

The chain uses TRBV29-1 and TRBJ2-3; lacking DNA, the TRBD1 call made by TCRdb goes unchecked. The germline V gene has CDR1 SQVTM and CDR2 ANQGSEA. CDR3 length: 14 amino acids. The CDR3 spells CSVELRQGRDTQYF.

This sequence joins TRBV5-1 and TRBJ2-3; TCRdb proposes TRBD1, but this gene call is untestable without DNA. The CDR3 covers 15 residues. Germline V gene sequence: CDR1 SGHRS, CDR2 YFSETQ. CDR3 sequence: CASSSGTASTDTQYF.

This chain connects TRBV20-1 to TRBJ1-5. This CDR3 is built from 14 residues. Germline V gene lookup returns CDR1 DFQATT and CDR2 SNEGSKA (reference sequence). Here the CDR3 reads CSARGYYSNQPQHF.

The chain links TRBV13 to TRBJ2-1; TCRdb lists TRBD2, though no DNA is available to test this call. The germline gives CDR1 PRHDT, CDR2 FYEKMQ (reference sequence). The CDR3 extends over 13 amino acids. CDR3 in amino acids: CASSLALRDEQFF.

This CDR3 is CASSLGQGWGTEAFF. This sequence joins TRBV6-5 and TRBJ1-1; TCRdb's assignment of TRBD1 cannot be checked, as there is no DNA. Germline CDR1 reads MNHEY; CDR2 reads SVGAGI. The CDR3 has 15 amino acids.

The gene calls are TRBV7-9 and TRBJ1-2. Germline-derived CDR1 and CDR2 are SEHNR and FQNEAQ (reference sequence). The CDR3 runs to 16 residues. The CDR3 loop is CASSSLGGSRHYGYTF.

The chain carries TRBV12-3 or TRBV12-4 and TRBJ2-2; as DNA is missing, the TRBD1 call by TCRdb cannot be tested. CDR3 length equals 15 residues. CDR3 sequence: CASSRRTGRTGELFF.